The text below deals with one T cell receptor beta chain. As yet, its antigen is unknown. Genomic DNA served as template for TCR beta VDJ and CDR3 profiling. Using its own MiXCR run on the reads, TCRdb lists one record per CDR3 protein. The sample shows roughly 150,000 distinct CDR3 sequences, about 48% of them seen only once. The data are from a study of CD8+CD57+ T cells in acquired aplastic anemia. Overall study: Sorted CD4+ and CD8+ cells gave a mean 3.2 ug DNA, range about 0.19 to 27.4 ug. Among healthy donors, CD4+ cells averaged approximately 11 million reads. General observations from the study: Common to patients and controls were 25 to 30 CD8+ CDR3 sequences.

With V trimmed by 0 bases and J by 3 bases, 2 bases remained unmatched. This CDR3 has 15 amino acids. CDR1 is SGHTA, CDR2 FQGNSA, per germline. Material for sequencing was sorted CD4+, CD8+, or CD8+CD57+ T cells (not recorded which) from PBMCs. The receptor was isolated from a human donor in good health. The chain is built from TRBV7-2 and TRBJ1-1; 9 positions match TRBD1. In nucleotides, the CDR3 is TGTGCCAGCAGCTTAGCGGACAGGGGAGACACTGAAGCTTTCTTT. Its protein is CASSLADRGDTEAFF. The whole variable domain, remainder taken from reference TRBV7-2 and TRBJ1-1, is GAGVSQSPSNKVTEKGKDVELRCDPISGHTALYWYRQSLGQGLEFLIYFQGNSAPDKSGLPSDRFSAERTGGSVSTLTIQRTQQEDSAVYLCASSLADRGDTEAFFGQGTRLTVV.